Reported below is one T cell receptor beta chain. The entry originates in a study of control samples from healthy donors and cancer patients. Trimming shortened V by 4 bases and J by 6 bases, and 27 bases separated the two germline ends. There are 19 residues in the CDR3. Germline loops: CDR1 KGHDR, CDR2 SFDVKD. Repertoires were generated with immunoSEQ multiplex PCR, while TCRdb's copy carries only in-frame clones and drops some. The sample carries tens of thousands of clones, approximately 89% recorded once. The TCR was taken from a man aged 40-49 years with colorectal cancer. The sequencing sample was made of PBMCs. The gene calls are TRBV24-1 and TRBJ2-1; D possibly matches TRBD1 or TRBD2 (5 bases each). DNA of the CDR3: TGTGCCACCAGTGACCAAGGTGGGGACGCAGCCCGCCCCGCCAATGAGCAGTTCTTC. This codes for CATSDQGGDAARPANEQFF.